Following are 18 T cell receptor beta chains from one sample sequenced in a study of cytomegalovirus exposure and HLA in healthy donors (dated by TCRdb to about 2017). The protocol used for the library was the immunoSEQ multiplex PCR assay. A mixture of 60 forward primers for TCR Vbeta segments and 13 reverse primers for TCR Jbeta segments was used in the multiplex PCR. TCRdb re-hosts the immuneACCESS table, in-frame sequences only. Its copies lack some clones; in the studies checked, an unresolved V gene accounts for under half of them, and the cause for the rest is not known. Recorded for this sample are 150,000 or so clones; approximately 85% of them occurred a single time. The ten largest clones add up to about a tenth of the sample. Sequenced input: PBMCs. The receptors derive from a man aged 18 to 29 in good health and CMV-seropositive.

The chain links TRBV5-6 to TRBJ1-1; D is uncertain. The germline V gene encodes CDR1 SGHDT and CDR2 YYEEEE. CDR3 length equals 12 residues. Trimming stripped 7 bases from V and 0 bases from J, with 7 bases between. The CDR3 reads CASSAMNTEAFF. The CDR3 bases are TGTGCCAGCTCCGCGATGAACACTGAAGCTTTCTTT.

The chain is built from TRBV10-3 and TRBJ1-2; 7 nucleotides agree with TRBD1. The germline V gene encodes CDR1 ENHRY and CDR2 SYGVKD. The CDR3 is 15 residues long. The ends lost 7 bases at V and 4 bases at J; junction bases unmatched: 12. DNA for the CDR3: TGTGCCATCAATCCGATGGACAGGCTTTTCTATGGCTACACCTTC. Protein product: CAINPMDRLFYGYTF.

V gene TRBV5-1 combines with J gene TRBJ2-3; the D is unclear. V gave up 4 bases and J gave up 2 bases, with 20 bases separating them. The CDR3 consists of 17 residues. Germline loops: CDR1 SGHRS, CDR2 YFSETQ. The CDR3 spells CASSPIGSLSNTDTQYF. The CDR3 region has the DNA TGCGCCAGCAGCCCCATCGGGTCCCTTTCAAACACAGATACGCAGTATTTT. The full variable domain, completed using reference TRBV5-1 and TRBJ2-3, is KAGVTQTPRYLIKTRGQQVTLSCSPISGHRSVSWYQQTPGQGLQFLFEYFSETQRNKGNFPGRFSGRQFSNSRSEMNVSTLELGDSALYLCASSPIGSLSNTDTQYFGPGTRLTVL.

The chain carries TRBV9 and TRBJ2-4, with 7 bases fitting TRBD1. Germline values: CDR1 SGDLS, CDR2 YYNGEE. The CDR3 runs to 16 residues. V trimming: 4 bases; J trimming: 6 bases; junction bases outside the gene matches: 13. For the CDR3, the DNA is TGTGCCAGCAGCTCCTCGGACAGGTCGTCACCAAACATTCAGTACTTC. Residues: CASSSSDRSSPNIQYF.

This chain links TRBV19 with TRBJ2-3; 12 positions agree with TRBD2. Germline V gives CDR1 LNHDA, CDR2 SQIVND (reference sequence). This CDR3 region has 14 residues. J was trimmed by 6 bases and V by 8 bases; bases with no gene match: 6. CDR3 protein: CASSTSGGLDTQYF. The DNA for the CDR3 is TGTGCCAGTTCGACTAGCGGGGGTCTGGATACGCAGTATTTT.

The J gene is TRBJ1-1, the V gene TRBV5-5; a weak D match, TRBD1 (5 bases). The CDR3 contains 15 residues. Trimming left V 0 bases short and J 0 bases short, with 9 bases between. The V gene's germline CDR1 is SGHKS and CDR2 YYEKEE (reference sequence). The CDR3 DNA reads as TGTGCCAGCAGCTTGGGAAGCAGGGTGAACACTGAAGCTTTCTTT. It is translated as CASSLGSRVNTEAFF.

The chain uses TRBV4-2 and TRBJ2-3; weak D call: TRBD2 (6 bases). The CDR3 is 14 residues long. V lost 4 bases, J lost 0 bases, and 8 bases lay in between. Germline V gene sequence: CDR1 LGHNA, CDR2 YNFKEQ. The CDR3: CASSLSGSTDTQYF. CDR3 nucleotide sequence: TGTGCCAGCAGCCTTAGCGGAAGCACAGATACGCAGTATTTT.

J is TRBJ2-7 and V is TRBV7-9; 12 bases agree with TRBD2. The germline CDR1 and CDR2 sequences are SEHNR and FQNEAQ (reference sequence). This CDR3 is 16 amino acids long. V shed 2 bases and J 3 bases; nucleotides not matched to a gene: 5. The DNA of the CDR3 is TGTGCCAGCAGCTTAAGTACTAGCGGGGGGCTCTACGAGCAGTACTTC. Encoded protein: CASSLSTSGGLYEQYF.

The chain is built from TRBV4-1 and TRBJ2-7; D might be TRBD1 (5 bases). V was cut by 1 base and J by 2 bases, with 18 bases left in between. Germline V gene data show CDR1 as MGHRA and CDR2 as YSYEKL. The length of the CDR3 is 17 residues. CDR3 in amino acids: CASSQGQGPGYTYEQYF. The CDR3 DNA is TGCGCCAGCAGCCAAGGCCAAGGGCCAGGGTATACCTACGAGCAGTACTTC.

The gene calls are TRBV5-4 and TRBJ1-1; perhaps TRBD1 as D (5 bases). Trimming shortened V by 4 bases and J by 4 bases, and 14 bases separated the two germline ends. Looked up from germline, CDR1 is SGHNT and CDR2 is YYREEE (reference sequence). The length of the CDR3 is 14 residues. The CDR3 DNA sequence: TGTGCCAGCAGCCCAGCCGACAGATCCACTGAAGCTTTCTTT. Translated, it gives CASSPADRSTEAFF.

The chain links TRBV7-2 to TRBJ2-7; 14 bases line up with TRBD2. The CDR3 loop spans 19 amino acids. Germline assignment: CDR1 SGHTA and CDR2 FQGNSA. With 0 bases clipped from V and 2 bases from J, the junction kept 9 bases outside the gene matches. The CDR3 DNA is TGTGCCAGCAGCTTAGCGCTGAGACTAGCGGGGGGGGCGACCTACGAGCAGTACTTC. Translated, it gives CASSLALRLAGGATYEQYF. The full variable domain, with the rest looked up from reference TRBV7-2 and TRBJ2-7, is GAGVSQSPSNKVTEKGKDVELRCDPISGHTALYWYRQSLGQGLEFLIYFQGNSAPDKSGLPSDRFSAERTGGSVSTLTIQRTQQEDSAVYLCASSLALRLAGGATYEQYFGPGTRLTVT.

The CDR3 reads CASTLTGRGVWETQYF. The CDR3 DNA reads TGCGCCAGCACCCTAACTGGCAGGGGAGTTTGGGAGACCCAGTACTTC. The V call is TRBV5-1, the J call TRBJ2-5; maybe TRBD1 (6 bases). Germline CDR1 reads SGHRS; CDR2 reads YFSETQ. The CDR3 covers 16 residues. V was pared by 6 bases and J by 5 bases, with 23 bases between.

Only a few counts were recorded for this clone. The chain couples TRBV25-1 to TRBJ1-1, with D possibly matching TRBD1 (6 bases). V was cut by 6 bases and J by 8 bases, with 10 bases left in between. CDR1 is MGHDK, CDR2 SYGVNS, per germline. This CDR3 is 11 amino acids long. The CDR3 spells CASRSGTEAFF. The CDR3 DNA reads as TGTGCCAGCAGGTCAGGGACAGAAGCTTTCTTT.

The chain recombines TRBV7-9 with TRBJ2-3; no definite D call. CDR3 length: 13 residues. Germline loops: CDR1 SEHNR, CDR2 FQNEAQ (reference sequence). V lost 3 bases and J lost 4, with 8 bases in between. Here the CDR3 DNA reads TGTGCCAGCAGCTTCAGGAATTCAGATACGCAGTATTTT. It specifies CASSFRNSDTQYF.

In its sample, this clone was seen a few times. The J gene is TRBJ1-1, the V gene TRBV4-3, with 8 positions matching TRBD1. The CDR3 loop spans 20 amino acids. The germline V gene encodes CDR1 LGHNA and CDR2 YSLEER. The V and J ends lost 0 bases and 5 bases, in that order; junction bases with no gene match: 20. The CDR3 spells CASSQELGLIDRGGETEAFF. CDR3 DNA: TGCGCCAGCAGCCAAGAATTGGGCCTAATCGACAGGGGTGGCGAGACTGAAGCTTTCTTT.

V and J are TRBV2 and TRBJ2-2; TRBD2 might be the D (5 bases). The CDR3 consists of 13 residues. Germline V gene sequence: CDR1 SNHLY, CDR2 FYNNEI. V dropped 1 base and J dropped 5 bases, with 5 bases sitting between them. Here the CDR3 DNA reads TGTGCCAGCAGTGAAGGCGGGACCGGGGAGCTGTTTTTT. It is translated as CASSEGGTGELFF. Filled out from reference TRBV2 and TRBJ2-2, the complete variable domain reads EPEVTQTPSHQVTQMGQEVILRCVPISNHLYFYWYRQILGQKVEFLVSFYNNEISEKSEIFDDQFSVERPDGSNFTLKIRSTKLEDSAMYFCASSEGGTGELFFGEGSRLTVL.

The chain recombines TRBV30 with TRBJ1-1; D unresolved. The CDR3 contains 13 residues. The germline V gene encodes CDR1 GTSNPN and CDR2 SVGIG (reference sequence). The V end lost 3 bases, the J end lost 7 bases, and 15 bases lay between the germline ends. The CDR3 nucleotides read TGTGCCTGGAGCCGAGTCGGACGGGATGAAGCTTTCTTT. It is translated as CAWSRVGRDEAFF.

The CDR3 DNA reads TGCGCCAGCAGGCCGGTGAGGTCCAACGCCTACGAGCAGTACTTC. Encoded protein: CASRPVRSNAYEQYF. This chain links TRBV5-1 with TRBJ2-5; D ambiguous. The last part of the DNA fits TRBJ2-7 better; the J call may be wrong. Germline CDR1 and CDR2: SGHRS and YFSETQ. CDR3 length equals 15 residues.